These 9 T cell receptor beta chains came from one sample sequenced in a study of lymphopenia after photon versus proton radiotherapy. The repertoire was sequenced with immunoSEQ multiplex PCR; TCRdb's copy has only in-frame clones and lacks some. The data hold tens of thousands of clones, with more than 75% observed a single time. This specimen consisted of peripheral blood, obtained from a patient treated with proton-based radiotherapy. Receptor source: a man older than 75 with esophageal cancer.

This clone was seen more than once but under ten times. This chain links TRBV19 with TRBJ1-6; tentatively, D is TRBD1 (6 bases). The ends were cut back, 8 bases at V and 6 bases at J, with 14 bases in the middle. This CDR3 is 14 amino acids long. Germline CDR1 is LNHDA and CDR2 is SQIVND (reference sequence). The CDR3 DNA is TGTGCCAGTGGGCGGGGGCGATCTAATTCACCCCTCCACTTT. It encodes CASGRGRSNSPLHF. Drawing the rest from reference TRBV19 and TRBJ1-6, the complete variable domain is DGGITQSPKYLFRKEGQNVTLSCEQNLNHDAMYWYRQDPGQGLRLIYYSQIVNDFQKGDIAEGYSVSREKKESFPLTVTSAQKNPTAFYLCASGRGRSNSPLHFGNGTRLTVT.

This chain joins TRBV7-2 and TRBJ1-1, with unresolved D. Germline CDR1 SGHTA, CDR2 FQGNSA. The CDR3 extends over 13 amino acids. V lost 5 bases to trimming and J lost 3 bases, with 10 bases between them. DNA for the CDR3: TGTGCCAGCAGCGTTTTATGGGACACTGAAGCTTTCTTT. It yields the protein CASSVLWDTEAFF.

This clone was detected a few times. The chain employs TRBV7-9 and TRBJ2-5, with TRBD1 as a possible D gene (5 bases). This CDR3 spans 15 amino acids. Trimming removed 3 bases at V and 5 bases at J, with 16 bases between. The germline gives CDR1 SEHNR, CDR2 FQNEAQ (reference sequence). The CDR3 here is CASSFPRRVGETQYF. CDR3 coding DNA: TGTGCCAGCAGCTTTCCCCGCAGGGTGGGGGAGACCCAGTACTTC. Filled out from reference TRBV7-9 and TRBJ2-5, the complete variable domain reads DTGVSQNPRHKITKRGQNVTFRCDPISEHNRLYWYRQTLGQGPEFLTYFQNEAQLEKSRLLSDRFSAERPKGSFSTLEIQRTEQGDSAMYLCASSFPRRVGETQYFGPGTRLLVL.

A single count supports this clone. The chain carries TRBV5-6 and TRBJ2-3; 14 nucleotides align to TRBD2. This CDR3 has 16 amino acids. Unmatched junction bases numbered 11, after V lost 7 bases and J lost 7 bases. Germline CDR1 is SGHDT and CDR2 is YYEEEE. The CDR3 spells CASGPPGTSGSNTQYF. CDR3 nucleotides: TGTGCCAGCGGGCCCCCCGGGACTAGCGGGAGTAATACGCAGTATTTT.

This clone occurred once. The chain couples TRBV9 to TRBJ2-3; a possible D gene is TRBD2 (5 bases). Trimming removed 4 bases from V and 0 bases from J, with 9 bases in between. The CDR3 spans 14 residues. Per the germline V gene, CDR1 is SGDLS and CDR2 is YYNGEE. The CDR3 DNA reads as TGTGCCAGCAGCCCCAGCGGCAGCACAGATACGCAGTATTTT. This translates into CASSPSGSTDTQYF.

The rearrangement links TRBV14 to TRBJ1-1, with a weak D call TRBD1 (5 bases). Germline-derived CDR1 and CDR2 are SGHDN and FVKESK. CDR3 length: 13 amino acids. Trimming removed 4 bases at V and 10 bases at J, with 16 bases between. The CDR3 loop reads CASSPRMRGGAFF. CDR3 sequence (DNA): TGTGCCAGCAGCCCCCGTATGAGGGGAGGAGCTTTCTTT.

This clone appeared a single time. The genes are TRBV6-4 and TRBJ2-3, with unresolved D. Trimming shortened V by 7 bases and J by 2 bases, and 13 bases separated the two germline ends. Germline CDR1 is MRHNA and CDR2 is SNTAGT. The CDR3 sequence is 14 residues long. CDR3 residues: CASKSMATTDTQYF. The CDR3, as DNA: TGTGCCAGCAAATCCATGGCCACCACAGATACGCAGTATTTT.

This sequence joins TRBV19 and TRBJ1-6; D is possibly TRBD1 (6 bases). V was cut by 3 bases and J by 10 bases, with 19 bases left in between. The CDR3 has 16 residues. Germline CDR1 is LNHDA and CDR2 is SQIVND (reference sequence). CDR3 bases: TGTGCCAGTAGTATTGTCGGAAAAGGGACACACTCACCCCTCCACTTT. It specifies CASSIVGKGTHSPLHF.

The J gene is TRBJ1-2, the V gene TRBV18; 7 bases are shared with TRBD1. The CDR3 is made up of 13 amino acids. Germline V gene lookup returns CDR1 KGHSH and CDR2 LQKENI. V dropped 6 bases and J dropped 5; count of bases not matched to a gene: 6. The DNA of the CDR3 is TGTGCCAGCTCTGGCGACAGGGTGTATGGCTACACCTTC. Protein: CASSGDRVYGYTF.